The T cell receptor beta chain under discussion was sequenced for a study of cytomegalovirus exposure and HLA in healthy donors. Concerning this clone itself: Its matching antigen is unknown.

Study results and limitations: Donor immune exposure was known only as CMV serostatus. Sequencing likely produced, as an artifact, a cluster of highly shared sequence variants. In an earlier analysis, about 87% or about 30%: the productive usage of most TCR beta V segments.

Vbeta (60) and Jbeta (13) primers were used in the PCR. Generated by immunoSEQ multiplex PCR, the TCRdb table keeps only in-frame clones and is missing some. The table lists about 160,000 clones, roughly 80% of them singletons. The sequence was obtained from a male donor in good health and CMV-seropositive. The sequenced sample consisted of PBMCs.

The CDR3 loop is CASSMNEYYGYTF. CDR3 bases: TGTGCCAGTAGTATGAACGAGTACTATGGCTACACCTTC. The chain combines TRBV19 with TRBJ1-2; D is ambiguous. The CDR3 totals 13 residues. Germline V gives CDR1 LNHDA, CDR2 SQIVND (reference sequence). The germline V and J ends were trimmed by 3 bases and 3 bases, with 8 bases remaining between them.